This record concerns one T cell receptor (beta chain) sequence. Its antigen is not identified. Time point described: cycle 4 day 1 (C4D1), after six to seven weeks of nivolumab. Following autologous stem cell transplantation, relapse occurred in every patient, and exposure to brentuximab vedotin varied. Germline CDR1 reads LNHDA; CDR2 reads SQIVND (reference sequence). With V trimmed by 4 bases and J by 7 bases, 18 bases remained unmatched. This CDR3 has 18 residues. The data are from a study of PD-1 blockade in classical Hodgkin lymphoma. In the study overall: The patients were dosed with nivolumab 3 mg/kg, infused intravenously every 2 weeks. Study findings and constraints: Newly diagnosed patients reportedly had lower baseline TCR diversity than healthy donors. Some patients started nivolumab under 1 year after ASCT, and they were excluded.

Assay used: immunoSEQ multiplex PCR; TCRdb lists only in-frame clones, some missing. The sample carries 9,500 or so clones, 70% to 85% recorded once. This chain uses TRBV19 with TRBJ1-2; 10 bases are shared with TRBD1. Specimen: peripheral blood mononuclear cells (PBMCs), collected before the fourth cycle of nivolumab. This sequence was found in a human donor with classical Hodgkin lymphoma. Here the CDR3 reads CASSSPQTGGRSGGGYTF. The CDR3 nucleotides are TGTGCCAGTAGTAGCCCCCAGACAGGGGGCAGGAGCGGCGGTGGCTACACCTTC.